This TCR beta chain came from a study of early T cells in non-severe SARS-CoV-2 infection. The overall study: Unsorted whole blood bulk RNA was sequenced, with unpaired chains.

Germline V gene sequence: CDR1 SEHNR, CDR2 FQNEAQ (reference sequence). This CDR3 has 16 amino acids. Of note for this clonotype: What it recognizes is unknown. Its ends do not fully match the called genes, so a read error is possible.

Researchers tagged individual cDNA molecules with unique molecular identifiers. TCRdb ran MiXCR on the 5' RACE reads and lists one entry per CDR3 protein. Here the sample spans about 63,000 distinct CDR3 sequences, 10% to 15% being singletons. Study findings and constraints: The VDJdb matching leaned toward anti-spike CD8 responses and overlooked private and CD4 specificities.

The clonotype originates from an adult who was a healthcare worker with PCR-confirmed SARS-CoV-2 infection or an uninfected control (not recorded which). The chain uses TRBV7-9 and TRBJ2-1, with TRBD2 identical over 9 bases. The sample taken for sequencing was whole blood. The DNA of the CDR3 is TGTGCCGGCAGCTTAGAAGCGGGGGGAGGTTACAATGAGCAGTTCTTC. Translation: CAGSLEAGGGYNEQFF.